This record looks at one T cell receptor beta chain sequence and its context. The data were obtained in a study of blood T cell repertoires in COVID-19. Clones were sequenced by immunoSEQ multiplex PCR, and TCRdb holds only the in-frame ones, with some missing. The profile shows approximately 260,000 clones, approximately 88% of them singletons. Trimming stripped 5 bases from V and 6 bases from J, with 14 bases between. The CDR3 extends over 14 amino acids. CDR1 is MNHNY and CDR2 is SVGAGI in the germline V gene (reference sequence). Which cohort a participant joined came from the clinical history participants gave.

Source material: PBMCs or T cells enriched from blood (not recorded which). The chain employs TRBV6-6 and TRBJ1-5; tentatively, D is TRBD1 (6 bases). The clonotype was recovered from a woman aged 40 to 50 with acute COVID-19. This CDR3 reads CASSPQGRSQPQHF. The CDR3 nucleotides read TGTGCCAGCAGTCCACAGGGTCGGAGTCAGCCCCAGCATTTT.